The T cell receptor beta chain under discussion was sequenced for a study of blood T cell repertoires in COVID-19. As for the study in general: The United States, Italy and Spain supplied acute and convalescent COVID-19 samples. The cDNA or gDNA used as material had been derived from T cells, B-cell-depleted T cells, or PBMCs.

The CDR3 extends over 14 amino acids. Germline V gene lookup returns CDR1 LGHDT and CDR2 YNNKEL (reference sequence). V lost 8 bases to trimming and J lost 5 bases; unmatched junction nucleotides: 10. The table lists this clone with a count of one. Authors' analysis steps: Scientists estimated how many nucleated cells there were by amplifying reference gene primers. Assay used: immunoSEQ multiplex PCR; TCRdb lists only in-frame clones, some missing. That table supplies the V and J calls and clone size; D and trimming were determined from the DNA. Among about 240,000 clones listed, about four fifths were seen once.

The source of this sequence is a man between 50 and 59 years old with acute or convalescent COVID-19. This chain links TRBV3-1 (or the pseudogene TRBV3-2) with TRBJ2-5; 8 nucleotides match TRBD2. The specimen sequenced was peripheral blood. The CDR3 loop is CASSTSGSSETQYF. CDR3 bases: TGTGCCAGCTCGACCAGCGGGAGTTCGGAGACCCAGTACTTC.